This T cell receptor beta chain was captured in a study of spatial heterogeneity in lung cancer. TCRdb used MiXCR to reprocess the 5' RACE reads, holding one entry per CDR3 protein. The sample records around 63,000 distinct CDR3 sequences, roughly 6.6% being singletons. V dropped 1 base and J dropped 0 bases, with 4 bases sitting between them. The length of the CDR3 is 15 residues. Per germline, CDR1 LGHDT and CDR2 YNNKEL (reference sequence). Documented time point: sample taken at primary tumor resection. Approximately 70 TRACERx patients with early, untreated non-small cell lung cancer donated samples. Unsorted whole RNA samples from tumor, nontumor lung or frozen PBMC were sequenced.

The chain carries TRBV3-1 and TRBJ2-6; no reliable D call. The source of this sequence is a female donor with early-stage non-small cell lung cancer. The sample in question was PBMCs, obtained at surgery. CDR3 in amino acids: CASSQVLSGANVLTF. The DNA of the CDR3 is TGTGCCAGCAGCCAAGTTCTCTCTGGGGCCAACGTCCTGACTTTC.